A single sample is the source of the 28 T cell receptor beta chains below, sequenced in a study of shared clonotypes between healthy human individuals. The data were produced by immunoSEQ multiplex PCR, yet TCRdb's version contains in-frame clones alone and is incomplete. Of 1.6 million or so clones in the sample, 98% were seen once. The sequencing input was naive CD4+ T cells sorted from blood. Documented subset: CD45RA+ positively selected. These receptors came from a man aged 25 to 40 in good health.

This chain uses TRBV2 with TRBJ1-5; TRBD1 aligns across 7 bases. The germline V gene encodes CDR1 SNHLY and CDR2 FYNNEI. This CDR3 has 15 amino acids. V lost 4 bases, J lost 6 bases, and 9 bases stayed unmatched. The CDR3 nucleotides read TGTGCCAGCAGTGTATCGGGAGGGGGCGGTCAGCCCCAGCATTTT. This encodes CASSVSGGGGQPQHF. The full variable domain, completed using reference TRBV2 and TRBJ1-5, is EPEVTQTPSHQVTQMGQEVILRCVPISNHLYFYWYRQILGQKVEFLVSFYNNEISEKSEIFDDQFSVERPDGSNFTLKIRSTKLEDSAMYFCASSVSGGGGQPQHFGDGTRLSIL.

This clone was picked up one time. The chain joins TRBV5-4 to TRBJ2-5; D perhaps matches TRBD2 (6 bases). With 0 bases removed from V and 4 bases from J, the gap between germline ends came to 13 bases. Germline values: CDR1 SGHNT, CDR2 YYREEE (reference sequence). The CDR3 extends over 15 amino acids. The DNA for the CDR3 is TGTGCCAGCAGCTTGGTGCCGGGAGCGGGAGAGACCCAGTACTTC. This gives the protein CASSLVPGAGETQYF.

V gene TRBV2 combines with J gene TRBJ2-3, with D possibly TRBD1 on 6 matching bases. The CDR3 is made up of 12 amino acids. The V end was cut by 3 bases, the J end by 11 bases, with 12 bases between. The germline gives CDR1 SNHLY, CDR2 FYNNEI. The DNA of the CDR3 is TGTGCCAGCAGTGACAGGGGCCCAGGGCAGTATTTT. It encodes CASSDRGPGQYF. The full variable domain, with the rest looked up from reference TRBV2 and TRBJ2-3, is EPEVTQTPSHQVTQMGQEVILRCVPISNHLYFYWYRQILGQKVEFLVSFYNNEISEKSEIFDDQFSVERPDGSNFTLKIRSTKLEDSAMYFCASSDRGPGQYFGPGTRLTVL.

The V call is TRBV7-2, the J call TRBJ2-1; D is unresolved. V lost 0 bases to trimming and J lost 5 bases, with 8 bases between them. This CDR3 contains 14 residues. The germline CDR1 and CDR2 sequences are SGHTA and FQGNSA. The chain's CDR3 is CASSLARRDNEQFF. CDR3 bases: TGTGCCAGCAGCTTAGCCAGAAGAGACAATGAGCAGTTCTTC.

The J gene is TRBJ1-2, the V gene TRBV19, with D uncertain. This CDR3 region has 14 residues. Germline CDR1 is LNHDA and CDR2 is SQIVND (reference sequence). V gave up 5 bases and J gave up 2 bases, with 12 bases separating them. The CDR3 DNA follows: TGTGCCAGTAGTCTCCAGGCGGGGAACTATGGCTACACCTTC. Residues: CASSLQAGNYGYTF.

The chain has TRBV30 and TRBJ1-1, with 7 bases aligning to TRBD1. After removal of 1 base from V and 3 bases from J, the junction contained 2 bases not matched to a gene. The CDR3 sequence is 13 residues long. In germline, CDR1 is GTSNPN, CDR2 SVGIG (reference sequence). CDR3 protein: CAWSGDSYTEAFF. For the CDR3, the DNA is TGTGCCTGGAGTGGGGACAGCTACACTGAAGCTTTCTTT.

The chain employs TRBV2 and TRBJ2-3; TRBD1 might be the D (5 bases). CDR1 is SNHLY, CDR2 FYNNEI, per germline. The CDR3 has 13 residues. Trimming took 3 bases from V and 11 from J, leaving 15 bases between them. The CDR3 loop is CASSDSGPGLQYF. The CDR3 nucleotides read TGTGCCAGCAGTGACTCCGGGCCAGGGTTGCAGTATTTT.

Points on this clone: One end of the junction varies from germline; a read error may be responsible. This sequence joins TRBV7-2 and TRBJ2-2; D ambiguous. CDR3 length: 9 residues. Germline V gene data show CDR1 as SGHTA and CDR2 as FQGNSA. The CDR3: CASSPRMVF. DNA of the CDR3: TGTGCCAGCAGCCCCCGAATGGTTTTT.

This chain uses TRBV6-5 with TRBJ2-3, with a possible D match to TRBD2 (6 bases). The V and J ends lost 10 bases and 5 bases respectively, with 10 bases between them. Per germline, CDR1 MNHEY and CDR2 SVGAGI. This CDR3 is 11 amino acids long. CDR3 bases: TGTGCCACCGGAGGGATAGATACGCAGTATTTT. This sequence encodes CATGGIDTQYF.

The V and J genes are TRBV5-1 and TRBJ2-5; no clear D gene. Looked up from germline, CDR1 is SGHRS and CDR2 is YFSETQ. The length of the CDR3 is 12 residues. V was clipped by 4 bases and J by 5 bases, with 9 bases between them. CDR3 sequence (DNA): TGCGCCAGCAGCCATCCCCAGGAGACCCAGTACTTC. It translates to CASSHPQETQYF.

The chain uses TRBV2 and TRBJ1-5; tentative D call: TRBD1 (5 bases). Germline V CDR1 and CDR2: SNHLY, FYNNEI. The germline V and J ends were trimmed by 6 bases and 3 bases, with 9 bases remaining between them. This CDR3 has 13 residues. CDR3 residues: CASRGPVNQPQHF. CDR3 nucleotides: TGTGCCAGCAGGGGGCCAGTCAATCAGCCCCAGCATTTT.

This clone has a single count. V is TRBV18 and J is TRBJ2-1, with TRBD2 identical over 9 bases. In germline, CDR1 is KGHSH, CDR2 LQKENI. With V trimmed by 0 bases and J by 13 bases, 1 base remained unmatched. CDR3 length equals 12 residues. CDR3 nucleotide sequence: TGTGCCAGCTCACCACCGACTAGCGGACAGTTCTTC. Protein product: CASSPPTSGQFF.

The CDR3: CASSLGGAPGVNEQFF. The DNA for the CDR3 is TGTGCCAGCAGCTTAGGAGGGGCCCCGGGTGTTAATGAGCAGTTCTTC. The chain carries TRBV7-9 and TRBJ2-1; either TRBD1 or TRBD2 may fit D (5 bases each). The CDR3 loop spans 16 amino acids. V shed 1 base and J shed 7 bases, with 17 bases lying between them. Germline V CDR1 and CDR2: SEHNR, FQNEAQ (reference sequence).

The chain has TRBV5-4 and TRBJ1-1; D unclear. CDR1 SGHNT and CDR2 YYREEE come from the germline V gene (reference sequence). V lost 3 bases, J lost 8 bases, and 14 bases lay in between. CDR3 length: 13 residues. The CDR3, as DNA: TGTGCCAGCAGCTCGAAACAAAGCCGGGAAGCTTTCTTT. Its translation: CASSSKQSREAFF.

V is TRBV7-9 and J is TRBJ2-7; the match to TRBD2 covers 8 bases. V shed 4 bases, J shed 2 bases, and the junction held 4 bases outside the gene matches. This CDR3 spans 14 amino acids. Germline CDR1 and CDR2: SEHNR and FQNEAQ (reference sequence). The CDR3 nucleotides read TGTGCCAGCAGCTCCCTTAGCGGGGCCTACGAGCAGTACTTC. Translated, it gives CASSSLSGAYEQYF.

This clone was picked up one time. The V call is TRBV5-1, the J call TRBJ2-7; no reliable D call. The length of the CDR3 is 12 residues. Trimming took 9 bases from V and 6 from J, leaving 16 bases between them. Germline V gene data show CDR1 as SGHRS and CDR2 as YFSETQ. CDR3 sequence: CATSQSGIEQYF. CDR3 nucleotide sequence: TGCGCCACCAGTCAGTCGGGCATCGAGCAGTACTTC.

This clone was picked up one time. This sequence joins TRBV7-9 and TRBJ1-5; D is unclear. Germline CDR1 is SEHNR and CDR2 is FQNEAQ (reference sequence). This CDR3 is 13 amino acids long. The V and J ends lost 5 bases and 2 bases respectively, with 7 bases between them. The CDR3 DNA is TGTGCCAGCAGCCCGGCAGGCAATCAGCCCCAGCATTTT. It encodes CASSPAGNQPQHF.

CDR3: CASSEQPTSGIGGEQFF. The DNA of the CDR3 is TGCGCCAGCAGCGAACAGCCGACTAGCGGGATCGGTGGTGAGCAGTTCTTC. This chain links TRBV5-1 with TRBJ2-1; 11 nucleotides align to TRBD2. CDR1 and CDR2 (germline): SGHRS, YFSETQ. This CDR3 region has 17 residues. V was clipped by 4 bases and J by 9 bases; unmatched bases: 15. The variable domain in full, with the rest retrieved from reference TRBV5-1 and TRBJ2-1, is KAGVTQTPRYLIKTRGQQVTLSCSPISGHRSVSWYQQTPGQGLQFLFEYFSETQRNKGNFPGRFSGRQFSNSRSEMNVSTLELGDSALYLCASSEQPTSGIGGEQFFGPGTRLTVL.

The gene calls are TRBV6-5 and TRBJ2-7; 7 positions agree with TRBD1. J gave up 3 bases and V 6 bases, and 11 bases lay outside the gene matches. The CDR3 totals 15 residues. CDR1 is MNHEY and CDR2 is SVGAGI in the germline V gene. CDR3 DNA: TGTGCCAGCAGCTCAGACAGGGCGGTCTTCTACGAGCAGTACTTC. It translates to CASSSDRAVFYEQYF.

The chain links TRBV11-2 to TRBJ2-7, with 8 bases aligning to TRBD1. The V gene end was trimmed by 4 bases and the J gene end by 3 bases; junction bases not matched to a gene: 5. Germline CDR1 reads SGHAT; CDR2 reads FQNNGV. This CDR3 is 14 amino acids long. CDR3 loop: CASSSDRGYYEQYF. The CDR3 DNA follows: TGTGCCAGCAGCTCCGACAGGGGTTACTACGAGCAGTACTTC.

This clone has a single count. The chain couples TRBV5-8 to TRBJ2-5, with 9 bases identical to TRBD1. With 4 bases clipped from V and 2 bases from J, the junction kept 9 bases outside the gene matches. Germline CDR1 is SGHTS and CDR2 is YDEGEE. The CDR3 covers 16 residues. DNA for the CDR3: TGTGCCAGCAGCCGGCGACAGGGGGAAGGTCAAGAGACCCAGTACTTC. Protein: CASSRRQGEGQETQYF. Drawing the rest from reference TRBV5-8 and TRBJ2-5, the complete variable domain is EAGVTQSPTHLIKTRGQQATLRCSPISGHTSVYWYQQALGLGLQFLLWYDEGEERNRGNFPPRFSGRQFPNYSSELNVNALELEDSALYLCASSRRQGEGQETQYFGPGTRLLVL.

The chain joins TRBV27 to TRBJ1-4, with D unclear. The CDR3 is made up of 16 amino acids. Trimming pared 6 bases from V and 7 bases from J, leaving 21 bases between. Germline values: CDR1 MNHEY, CDR2 SMNVEV (reference sequence). DNA of the CDR3: TGTGCCAGCAGCCCCCTCATGGTGGGCTTTCCTGAAAAACTGTTTTTT. Encoded protein: CASSPLMVGFPEKLFF.

This chain uses TRBV21-1 with TRBJ1-5; TRBD1 is taken as the D call from the table, unchecked against the DNA. TRBV21-1 is a recognized pseudogene. The CDR3 spans 17 residues. The DNA for the CDR3 is TGTGCCAGCAGCAAAAGAGACAGGGTGAGGGGGAATCAGCCCCAGCATTTT. This sequence encodes CASSKRDRVRGNQPQHF.

The V gene is TRBV9, the J gene TRBJ2-7; 13 positions match TRBD2. CDR3 length: 15 amino acids. CDR1 and CDR2 from the germline V gene are SGDLS and YYNGEE. The V segment lost 2 bases and the J segment 7 bases; nucleotides outside the gene matches: 6. The CDR3 DNA reads TGTGCCAGCAGCGTCGATGGGACTAGCGGGAAGGAGCAGTACTTC. Translating gives CASSVDGTSGKEQYF.

The count of this clone is one. The V and J genes are TRBV11-2 and TRBJ2-7; 7 bases align to TRBD1. The CDR3 has 14 amino acids. Germline V gives CDR1 SGHAT, CDR2 FQNNGV. The V segment lost 5 bases and the J segment 1 base; nucleotides outside the gene matches: 5. CDR3 amino acids: CASSAGTASYEQYF. The CDR3 bases are TGTGCCAGCAGCGCCGGGACAGCATCCTACGAGCAGTACTTC.

The V call is TRBV19, the J call TRBJ1-5; D gene unclear. V was pared by 3 bases and J by 7 bases, with 13 bases between. The CDR3 extends over 14 amino acids. Germline V gene lookup returns CDR1 LNHDA and CDR2 SQIVND (reference sequence). CDR3 DNA: TGTGCCAGTAGTATGGTGGAGGGCGGGCAGCCCCAGCATTTT. Protein product: CASSMVEGGQPQHF. Full variable domain (outside the CDR3, taken from reference TRBV19 and TRBJ1-5): DGGITQSPKYLFRKEGQNVTLSCEQNLNHDAMYWYRQDPGQGLRLIYYSQIVNDFQKGDIAEGYSVSREKKESFPLTVTSAQKNPTAFYLCASSMVEGGQPQHFGDGTRLSIL.

The chain is built from TRBV29-1 and TRBJ1-4; 9 nucleotides match TRBD1. After removal of 4 bases from V and 11 bases from J, the junction contained 8 bases not matched to a gene. CDR1 SQVTM and CDR2 ANQGSEA come from the germline V gene. CDR3 length equals 13 residues. This CDR3 reads CSVVRRDRDKLFF. CDR3 in DNA: TGCAGCGTTGTCCGCCGGGACAGGGACAAACTGTTTTTT.

In regard to this clone: The sample carries other DNA sequences with the same CDR3. The gene calls are TRBV20-1 and TRBJ2-3, with D unclear. Germline loops: CDR1 DFQATT, CDR2 SNEGSKA (reference sequence). This CDR3 has 11 amino acids. Trimming took off 5 bases at V and 3 bases at J, with 6 bases between the two ends. CDR3 amino acids: CSAGITDTQYF. CDR3 sequence (DNA): TGCAGTGCTGGAATTACAGATACGCAGTATTTT.